What follows are 20 T cell receptor beta chains derived from one specimen sequenced in a study of blood T cell repertoires in COVID-19. Sequencing was performed with immunoSEQ multiplex PCR; in TCRdb, only in-frame clones are kept and a portion is missing. The table has 270,000 or so clones, around 92% seen once; the top ten hold approximately 12%. The sample was peripheral blood. These receptors all come from a woman aged 25 to 39 with COVID-19, enrolled during active disease.

The genes are TRBV9 and TRBJ1-5; no reliable D call. Germline V gene sequence: CDR1 SGDLS, CDR2 YYNGEE. The CDR3 runs 13 residues. Trimming stripped 1 base from V and 9 bases from J, with 11 bases between. The CDR3 reads CASSVTGNGPQHF. The CDR3 coding sequence is TGTGCCAGCAGCGTAACCGGGAACGGGCCCCAGCATTTT.

The rearrangement uses TRBV5-1 and TRBJ2-3; 9 bases align to TRBD2. Germline V gives CDR1 SGHRS, CDR2 YFSETQ. V lost 0 bases, J lost 6 bases, and 5 bases stayed unmatched. CDR3 length: 15 amino acids. CDR3 region: CASSLGVAGVDTQYF. CDR3 in DNA: TGCGCCAGCAGCTTGGGTGTAGCGGGGGTGGATACGCAGTATTTT.

The chain links TRBV27 to TRBJ1-1, with TRBD1 identical over 10 bases. V shed 5 bases and J 4 bases; nucleotides not matched to a gene: 4. CDR1 MNHEY and CDR2 SMNVEV come from the germline V gene (reference sequence). The CDR3 length is 14 residues. The CDR3 coding sequence is TGTGCCAGCAGTCCGACAGGGGGCTTCACTGAAGCTTTCTTT. Translating it yields CASSPTGGFTEAFF.

The chain links TRBV7-2 to TRBJ2-7, with TRBD1 as a possible D gene (5 bases). CDR1 is SGHTA, CDR2 FQGNSA, per germline. Trimming stripped 5 bases from V and 2 bases from J, with 7 bases between. The CDR3 totals 12 residues. The CDR3 protein is CASSQQAYEQYF. CDR3 coding DNA: TGTGCCAGCAGCCAACAGGCCTACGAGCAGTACTTC.

The chain recombines TRBV30 with TRBJ2-7; a weak D match, TRBD2 (5 bases). Germline V gene lookup returns CDR1 GTSNPN and CDR2 SVGIG (reference sequence). V was shortened by 3 bases and J by 0 bases, with 15 bases between the two germline ends. The CDR3 has 15 amino acids. The CDR3 DNA sequence: TGTGCCTGGAGAGGACTGGCCGGGGTCTCCTACGAGCAGTACTTC. Residues: CAWRGLAGVSYEQYF.

The chain is built from TRBV6-2 or TRBV6-3 and TRBJ2-7; 9 bases match TRBD1. CDR3 length equals 15 residues. Trimming removed 2 bases from V and 7 bases from J; junction bases left unmatched: 9. Looked up from germline, CDR1 is MNHEY and CDR2 is SVGEGT. The DNA for the CDR3 is TGTGCCAGCAGTTACGTCCCACAGGGGGCTGGGGAGCAGTACTTC. It is translated as CASSYVPQGAGEQYF.

V gene TRBV19 combines with J gene TRBJ1-2; D remains ambiguous. The CDR3 runs to 13 residues. V lost 5 bases and J 3 bases, leaving 10 bases between the germline ends. The germline V gene has CDR1 LNHDA and CDR2 SQIVND (reference sequence). The CDR3: CASSAFTDYGYTF. The CDR3 coding sequence is TGTGCCAGTAGTGCTTTTACTGACTATGGCTACACCTTC.

The chain is built from TRBV7-9 and TRBJ2-5; TRBD2 aligns across 8 bases. The CDR3 covers 13 residues. Trimming at V came to 5 bases and at J to 7 bases, leaving 6 bases not matched to a gene. Per germline, CDR1 SEHNR and CDR2 FQNEAQ (reference sequence). The CDR3 DNA reads as TGTGCCAGCAGCCCGACTAGCGCGGTGACCCAGTACTTC. Translating it yields CASSPTSAVTQYF.

V gene TRBV7-2 combines with J gene TRBJ2-1; TRBD2 might be the D (7 bases). Trimming stripped 2 bases from V and 8 bases from J, with 16 bases between. The CDR3 has 15 residues. Germline V gene sequence: CDR1 SGHTA, CDR2 FQGNSA. The DNA of the CDR3 is TGTGCCAGCAGCTTAAGGGGGGGGGCCCCTGATGAGCAGTTCTTC. It codes for CASSLRGGAPDEQFF.

This chain joins TRBV6-4 and TRBJ2-2, with a tentative D call TRBD1 (6 bases). The germline V and J ends were trimmed by 5 bases and 2 bases, with 15 bases remaining between them. CDR1 and CDR2 (germline): MRHNA, SNTAGT. The CDR3 has 16 amino acids. The CDR3 DNA reads as TGTGCCAGCAGTAAGGGACACCCCGTAAACACCGGGGAGCTGTTTTTT. Translating gives CASSKGHPVNTGELFF.

V is TRBV18 and J is TRBJ1-1; D possibly corresponds to TRBD1 (5 bases). V was shortened by 3 bases and J by 10 bases, with 15 bases between the two germline ends. Per germline, CDR1 KGHSH and CDR2 LQKENI. The CDR3 consists of 13 residues. DNA of the CDR3: TGTGCCAGCTCACCGGGACTGGGGCCTTCAGCTTTCTTT. Encoded protein: CASSPGLGPSAFF.

The CDR3 protein is CAISSPGGNYEQYF. For the CDR3, the DNA is TGTGCCATCAGTTCCCCGGGGGGTAACTACGAGCAGTACTTC. V and J are TRBV10-3 and TRBJ2-7; 7 bases fit TRBD2. CDR3 length: 14 residues. Losses at the gene ends were 5 bases for V and 3 bases for J; bases not matched to a gene: 7. CDR1 and CDR2 (germline): ENHRY, SYGVKD.

The chain joins TRBV29-1 to TRBJ1-4; D uncertain. Deletions cut 3 bases from V and 10 bases from J, with 15 bases between. From germline, CDR1 is SQVTM and CDR2 ANQGSEA. This CDR3 comprises 13 residues. The CDR3 loop is CSVEGYDEGKLFF. Here the CDR3 DNA reads TGCAGCGTTGAGGGGTATGACGAGGGAAAACTGTTTTTT.

This chain connects TRBV3-1 (or the pseudogene TRBV3-2) to TRBJ2-7; no definite D call. CDR1 is LGHDT and CDR2 is YNNKEL in the germline V gene (reference sequence). The CDR3 length is 17 residues. V was cut by 0 bases and J by 5 bases, with 20 bases left in between. The CDR3 region has the DNA TGTGCCAGCAGCCAAGATCAGAACTACCCTTCGGGTGACGAGCAGTACTTC. Translation gives CASSQDQNYPSGDEQYF.

The V and J genes are TRBV9 and TRBJ2-7; 11 nucleotides line up with TRBD2. The junction had 4 bases not matched to a gene; V was cut back by 5 bases and J by 0 bases. In germline, CDR1 is SGDLS, CDR2 YYNGEE. This CDR3 spans 15 amino acids. CDR3 region: CASRPGLAASYEQYF. The CDR3 region has the DNA TGTGCCAGCAGACCGGGACTAGCGGCCTCCTACGAGCAGTACTTC.

The chain combines TRBV7-8 with TRBJ2-3, with no clear D. The germline V and J ends were trimmed by 5 bases and 6 bases, with 9 bases remaining between them. This CDR3 spans 12 amino acids. The germline V gene encodes CDR1 SGHVS and CDR2 FQNEAQ. CDR3 loop: CASSPPSDTQYF. DNA of the CDR3: TGTGCCAGCAGCCCCCCTAGTGATACGCAGTATTTT.

CDR3 in amino acids: CASRKLHGAQETQYF. CDR3 bases: TGTGCCAGCAGAAAACTCCATGGGGCCCAAGAGACCCAGTACTTC. The chain joins TRBV6-5 to TRBJ2-5, with D tentatively TRBD1 (5 bases). Germline-derived CDR1 and CDR2 are MNHEY and SVGAGI. Trimming left V 6 bases short and J 1 base short, with 15 bases between. CDR3 length: 15 residues.

V gene TRBV19 combines with J gene TRBJ1-1; the D gene is possibly TRBD1 (5 bases). The CDR3 is 14 residues long. V was cut by 10 bases and J by 6 bases, with 21 bases left in between. CDR1 and CDR2 (germline): LNHDA, SQIVND (reference sequence). CDR3 protein: CATKGGAWVAEAFF. Here the CDR3 DNA reads TGTGCCACCAAGGGAGGGGCGTGGGTCGCTGAAGCTTTCTTT.

The chain is built from TRBV12-5 and TRBJ1-5; no definite D call. The V end lost 0 bases, the J end lost 3 bases, and 15 bases lay between the germline ends. The CDR3 runs 17 residues. Germline values: CDR1 LGHNT, CDR2 FRNRAP. CDR3 nucleotides: TGTGCTAGTGGTTTGGTACTGATTGGGCAGATCAATCAGCCCCAGCATTTT. The encoded protein is CASGLVLIGQINQPQHF.

This chain links TRBV4-1 with TRBJ1-2; no definite D call. The CDR3 loop spans 16 amino acids. Trimming cost V 1 base and J 1 base, with 13 bases left between them. The germline gives CDR1 MGHRA, CDR2 YSYEKL. CDR3 in DNA: TGCGCCAGCAGCCAAGGAATAGGAAGACTTAACTATGGCTACACCTTC. This gives the protein CASSQGIGRLNYGYTF.